A selection of T cell receptor beta chains follows, all from one sample in a study of Siglec-9 on CD8 T cells in melanoma. Profiled with immunoSEQ multiplex PCR; TCRdb holds only in-frame clones, not every one. In the table there are around 39,000 clones, around 82% of which are singletons. The sequenced sample consisted of Siglec-9- CD8+ T cells sorted from blood. These receptors were taken from a human donor in good health. Each CDR3 is given with its conserved first and last residue. A D gene is named only where the DNA matches it firmly. Clone size is not always given. Where it is, it says once, few, many or a class for expanded clones.

j_call d_call v_call clone_size cdr3_nt cdr3_aa
TRBJ2-1 . TRBV28 . TGTGCCAGCAGTTTACCCCCTTCCCGGAGAGGCTCCTACAATGAGCAGTTCTTC CASSLPPSRRGSYNEQFF
TRBJ1-1 . TRBV29-1 . TGCAGCGTTGAAGAAACAGATTATAACACTGAAGCTTTCTTT CSVEETDYNTEAFF
TRBJ1-5 TRBD1 TRBV10-2 few TGCGCCAGCAGGCCGGGACAGCGTTTCAATCAGCCCCAGCATTTT CASRPGQRFNQPQHF
TRBJ2-1 TRBD2 TRBV29-1 . TGCAGCGTTGGGCGGCTAGCGGGAGACAGTTCCTACAATGAGCAGTTCTTC CSVGRLAGDSSYNEQFF
TRBJ2-4 . TRBV5-5 . TGTGCCAGCAGCTTGGCGGGCAAAAACATTCAGTACTTC CASSLAGKNIQYF
TRBJ2-1 . TRBV6-6 once TGTGCCAGCAGTTACTCGATCGTCAGGTCATCACCGTTCTTC CASSYSIVRSSPFF
TRBJ2-3 TRBD2 TRBV14 . TGTGCCAGCAGTTTCCTAGCGGGAGCCTATACGCAGTATTTT CASSFLAGAYTQYF
TRBJ1-2 . TRBV13 . TGTGCCAGCAGCTTAGGTTTCGAAGCTAACTATGGCTACACCTTC CASSLGFEANYGYTF
TRBJ1-2 TRBD1 TRBV5-1 . TGCGCCAGCAGCTTGGACGAAGGGACAGGGAATGGCTACACCTTC CASSLDEGTGNGYTF
TRBJ2-7 . TRBV27 few TGTGCCAGCAGCATGGACGGGATCTACGAGCAGTACTTC CASSMDGIYEQYF
TRBJ2-1 . TRBV7-9 . TGTGCCAGCAGCTTCCCGGACAGTCCTTACGACAATGAGCAGTTCTTC CASSFPDSPYDNEQFF
TRBJ1-1 . TRBV7-9 few TGTGCCAGCAGCTGGGACAAGGGCACTGAAGCTTTCTTT CASSWDKGTEAFF
TRBJ2-3 TRBD2 TRBV6-4 . TGTGCCAGCAGTGTGGTAGCGGGAGAACCAGATACGCAGTATTTT CASSVVAGEPDTQYF
TRBJ2-7 . TRBV25-1 . TGTGCCAGCAGTGAGTCGAGCTACGAGCAGTACTTC CASSESSYEQYF
TRBJ2-1 . TRBV7-9 . TGTGCCAGCAGCTTAGCGGACGAGCAGTTCTTC CASSLADEQFF
TRBJ1-2 . TRBV7-8 . TGTGCCAGCAGCTCGTCGGGAGGCAACTATGGCTACACCTTC CASSSSGGNYGYTF
TRBJ2-2 . TRBV6-4 . TGTGCCAGCAGCGAAGGGCAGGGCGACACCGGGGAGCTGTTTTTT CASSEGQGDTGELFF
TRBJ1-4 . TRBV28 . TGTGCCAGCAGTTTTGGGGGGGTCGGTGAAAAACTGTTTTTT CASSFGGVGEKLFF
TRBJ2-4 TRBD2 TRBV19 . TGTGCCAGTAGCATTAGCGGGACGGAAAACATTCAGTACTTC CASSISGTENIQYF
TRBJ2-5 . TRBV2 . TGTGCCAGCAGTGAAGGAGTGGTTTGGGAGACCCAGTACTTC CASSEGVVWETQYF
TRBJ2-7 . TRBV13 . TGTGCCAGCAGCCTCACCCGGGGGCCGGCCTACGAGCAGTACTTC CASSLTRGPAYEQYF
TRBJ2-1 TRBD1 TRBV10-3 . TGTGCCATCAGGGATGGACAGGATCCCTACAATGAGCAGTTCTTC CAIRDGQDPYNEQFF
TRBJ2-7 TRBD2 TRBV27 . TGTGCCAGCAGTACCGGACTAGCGGGCTATACCGTCTACGAGCAGTACTTC CASSTGLAGYTVYEQYF
TRBJ1-4 . TRBV28 . TGTGCCAGCAGTTCTACAGGGACCTTCAATGAAAAACTGTTTTTT CASSSTGTFNEKLFF
TRBJ2-6 . TRBV7-9 . TGTGCCAGCAGCTTCATGGGGGCATACTCTGGGGCCAACGTCCTGACTTTC CASSFMGAYSGANVLTF
TRBJ1-2 . TRBV13 . TGTGCCAGCCAAACCTTAGACAGTGTTTATAGCTATGGCTACACCTTC CASQTLDSVYSYGYTF
TRBJ1-2 . TRBV30 few TGTGCCTGGAGTGTACAACGGGGGCAGGATGGCTACACCTTC CAWSVQRGQDGYTF
TRBJ1-6 . TRBV6-5 . TGTGCCAGCACGGGCTCCTATAATTCACCCCTCCACTTT CASTGSYNSPLHF